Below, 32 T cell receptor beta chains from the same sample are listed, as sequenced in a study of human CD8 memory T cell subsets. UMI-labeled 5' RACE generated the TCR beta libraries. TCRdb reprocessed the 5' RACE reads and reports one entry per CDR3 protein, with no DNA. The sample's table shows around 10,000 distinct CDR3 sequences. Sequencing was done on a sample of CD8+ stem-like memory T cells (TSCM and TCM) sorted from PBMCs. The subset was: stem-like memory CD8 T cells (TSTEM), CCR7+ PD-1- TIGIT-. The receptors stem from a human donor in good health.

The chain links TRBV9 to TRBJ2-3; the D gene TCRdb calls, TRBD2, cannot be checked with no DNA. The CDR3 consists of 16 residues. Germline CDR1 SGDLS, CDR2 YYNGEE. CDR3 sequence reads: CASSHRPGTSGDTQYF.

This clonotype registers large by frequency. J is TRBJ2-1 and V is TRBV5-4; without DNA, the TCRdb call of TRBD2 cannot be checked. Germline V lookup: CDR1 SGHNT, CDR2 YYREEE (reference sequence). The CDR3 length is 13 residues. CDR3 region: CASSLRLAGEQFF.

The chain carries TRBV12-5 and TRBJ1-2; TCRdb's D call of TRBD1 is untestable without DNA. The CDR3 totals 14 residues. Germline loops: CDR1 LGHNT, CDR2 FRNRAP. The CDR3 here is CASGFWGAGIGYTF. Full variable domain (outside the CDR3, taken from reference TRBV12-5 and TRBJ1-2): DARVTQTPRHKVTEMGQEVTMRCQPILGHNTVFWYRQTMMQGLELLAYFRNRAPLDDSGMPKDRFSAEMPDATLATLKIQPSEPRDSAVYFCASGFWGAGIGYTFGSGTRLTVV.

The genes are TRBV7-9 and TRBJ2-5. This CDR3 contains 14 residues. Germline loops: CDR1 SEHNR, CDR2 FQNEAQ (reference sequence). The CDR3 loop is CASSPILSLETQYF.

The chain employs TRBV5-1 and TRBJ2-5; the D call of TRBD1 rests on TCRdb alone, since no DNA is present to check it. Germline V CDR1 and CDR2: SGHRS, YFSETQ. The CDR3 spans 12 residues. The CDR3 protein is CASSPGSETQYF. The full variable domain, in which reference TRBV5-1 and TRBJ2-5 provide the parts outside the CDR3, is KAGVTQTPRYLIKTRGQQVTLSCSPISGHRSVSWYQQTPGQGLQFLFEYFSETQRNKGNFPGRFSGRQFSNSRSEMNVSTLELGDSALYLCASSPGSETQYFGPGTRLLVL.

The CDR3 sequence: CASSLGATGEVNQPQHF. This sequence joins TRBV7-8 and TRBJ1-5; TCRdb outputs TRBD1, but without DNA this stays unchecked. CDR1 SGHVS and CDR2 FQNEAQ come from the germline V gene. This CDR3 contains 17 residues.

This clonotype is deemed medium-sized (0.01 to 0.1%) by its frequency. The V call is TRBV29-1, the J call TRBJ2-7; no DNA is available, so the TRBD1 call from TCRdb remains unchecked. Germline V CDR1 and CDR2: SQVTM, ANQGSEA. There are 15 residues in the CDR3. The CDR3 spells CSVEVPGQVAYEQYF.

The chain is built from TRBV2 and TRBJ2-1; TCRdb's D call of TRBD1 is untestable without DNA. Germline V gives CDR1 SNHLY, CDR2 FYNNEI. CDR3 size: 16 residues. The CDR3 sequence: CASSPGGGSSYNEQFF.

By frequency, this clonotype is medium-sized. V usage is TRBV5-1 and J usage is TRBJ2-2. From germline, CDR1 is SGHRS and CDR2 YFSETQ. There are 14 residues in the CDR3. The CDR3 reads CASSLQSNTGELFF.

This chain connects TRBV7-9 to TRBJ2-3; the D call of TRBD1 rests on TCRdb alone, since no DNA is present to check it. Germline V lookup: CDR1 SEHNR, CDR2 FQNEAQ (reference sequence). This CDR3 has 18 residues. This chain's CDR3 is CASSLGRAWGTRSDTQYF.

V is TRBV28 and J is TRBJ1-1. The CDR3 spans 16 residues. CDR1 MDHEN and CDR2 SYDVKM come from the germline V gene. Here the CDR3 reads CASSLLIFRSNTEAFF.

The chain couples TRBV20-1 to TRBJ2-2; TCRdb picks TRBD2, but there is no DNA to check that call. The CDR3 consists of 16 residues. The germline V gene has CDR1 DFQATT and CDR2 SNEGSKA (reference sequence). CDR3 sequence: CSARDLERGYTGELFF.

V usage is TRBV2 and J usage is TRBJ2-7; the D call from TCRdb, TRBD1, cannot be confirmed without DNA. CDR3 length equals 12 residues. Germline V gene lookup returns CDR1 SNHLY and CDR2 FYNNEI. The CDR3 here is CASRTGGREQYF.

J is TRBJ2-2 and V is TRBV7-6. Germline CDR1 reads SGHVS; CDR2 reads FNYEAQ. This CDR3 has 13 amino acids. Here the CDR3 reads CASTSLNTGELFF.

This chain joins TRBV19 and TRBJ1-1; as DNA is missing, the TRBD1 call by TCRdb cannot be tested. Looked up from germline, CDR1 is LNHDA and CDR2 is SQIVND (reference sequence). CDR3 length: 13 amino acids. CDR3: CASNKQAYTEAFF. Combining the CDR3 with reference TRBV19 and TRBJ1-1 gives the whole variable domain DGGITQSPKYLFRKEGQNVTLSCEQNLNHDAMYWYRQDPGQGLRLIYYSQIVNDFQKGDIAEGYSVSREKKESFPLTVTSAQKNPTAFYLCASNKQAYTEAFFGQGTRLTVV.

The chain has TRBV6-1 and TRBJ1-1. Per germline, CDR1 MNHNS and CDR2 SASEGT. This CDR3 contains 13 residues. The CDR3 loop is CASRNSVHTEAFF.

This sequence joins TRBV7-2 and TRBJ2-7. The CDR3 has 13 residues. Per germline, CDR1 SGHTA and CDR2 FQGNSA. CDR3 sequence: CASCLAPSYEQYF.

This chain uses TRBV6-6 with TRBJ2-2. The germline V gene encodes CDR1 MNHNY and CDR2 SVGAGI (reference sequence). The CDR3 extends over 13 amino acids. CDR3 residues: CASSYEKAGELFF.

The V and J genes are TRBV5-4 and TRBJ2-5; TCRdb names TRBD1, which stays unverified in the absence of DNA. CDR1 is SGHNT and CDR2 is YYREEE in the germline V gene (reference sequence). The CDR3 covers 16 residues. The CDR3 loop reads CASSPKGTGSAGTQYF.

This CDR3 reads CATRAEWDEQFF. This sequence joins TRBV15 and TRBJ2-1. In germline, CDR1 is LNHNV, CDR2 YYDKDF (reference sequence). CDR3 length equals 12 residues.

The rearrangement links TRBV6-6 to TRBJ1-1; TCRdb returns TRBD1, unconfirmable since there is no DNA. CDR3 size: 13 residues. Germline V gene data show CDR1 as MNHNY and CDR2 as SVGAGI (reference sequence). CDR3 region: CASSWTGFTEAFF.

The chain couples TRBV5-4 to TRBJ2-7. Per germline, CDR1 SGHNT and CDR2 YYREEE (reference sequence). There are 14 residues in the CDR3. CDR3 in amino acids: CASSFSGSSYEQYF.

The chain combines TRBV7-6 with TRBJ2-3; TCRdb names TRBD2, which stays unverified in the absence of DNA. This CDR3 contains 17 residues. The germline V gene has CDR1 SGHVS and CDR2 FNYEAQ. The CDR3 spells CASSLEGTSAFTDTQYF. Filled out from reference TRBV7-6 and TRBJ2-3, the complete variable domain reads GAGVSQSPRYKVTKRGQDVALRCDPISGHVSLYWYRQALGQGPEFLTYFNYEAQQDKSGLPNDRFSAERPEGSISTLTIQRTEQRDSAMYRCASSLEGTSAFTDTQYFGPGTRLTVL.

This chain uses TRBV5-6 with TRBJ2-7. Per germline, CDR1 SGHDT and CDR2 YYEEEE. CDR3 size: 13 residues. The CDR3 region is CASSLRDSYEQYF. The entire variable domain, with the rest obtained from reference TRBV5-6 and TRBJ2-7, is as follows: DAGVTQSPTHLIKTRGQQVTLRCSPKSGHDTVSWYQQALGQGPQFIFQYYEEEERQRGNFPDRFSGHQFPNYSSELNVNALLLGDSALYLCASSLRDSYEQYFGPGTRLTVT.

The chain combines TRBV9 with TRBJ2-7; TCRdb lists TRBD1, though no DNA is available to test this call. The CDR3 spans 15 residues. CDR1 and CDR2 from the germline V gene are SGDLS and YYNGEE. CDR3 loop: CASSATGASSYEQYF.

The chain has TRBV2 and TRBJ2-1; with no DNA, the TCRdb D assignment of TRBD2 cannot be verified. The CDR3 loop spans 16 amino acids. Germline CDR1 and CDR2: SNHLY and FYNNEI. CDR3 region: CASSGAFGTEGNEQFF. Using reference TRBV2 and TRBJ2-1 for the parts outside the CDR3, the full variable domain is EPEVTQTPSHQVTQMGQEVILRCVPISNHLYFYWYRQILGQKVEFLVSFYNNEISEKSEIFDDQFSVERPDGSNFTLKIRSTKLEDSAMYFCASSGAFGTEGNEQFFGPGTRLTVL.

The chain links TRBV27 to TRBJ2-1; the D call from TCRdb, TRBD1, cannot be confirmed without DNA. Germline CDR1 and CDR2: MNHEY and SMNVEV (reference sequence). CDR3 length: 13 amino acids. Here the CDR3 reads CASRQGRGNEQFF.

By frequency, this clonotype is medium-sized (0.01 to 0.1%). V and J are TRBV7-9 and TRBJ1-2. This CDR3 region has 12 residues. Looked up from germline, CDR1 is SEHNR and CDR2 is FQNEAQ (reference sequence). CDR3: CASSVGNYGYTF.

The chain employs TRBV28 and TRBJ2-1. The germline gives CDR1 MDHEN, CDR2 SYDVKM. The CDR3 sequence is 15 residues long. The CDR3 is CASSFQVSPYNEQFF. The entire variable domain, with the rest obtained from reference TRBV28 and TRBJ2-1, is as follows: DVKVTQSSRYLVKRTGEKVFLECVQDMDHENMFWYRQDPGLGLRLIYFSYDVKMKEKGDIPEGYSVSREKKERFSLILESASTNQTSMYLCASSFQVSPYNEQFFGPGTRLTVL.

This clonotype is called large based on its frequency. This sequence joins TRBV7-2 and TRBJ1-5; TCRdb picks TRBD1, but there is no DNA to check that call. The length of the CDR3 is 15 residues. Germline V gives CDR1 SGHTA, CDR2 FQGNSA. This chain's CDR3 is CASSVGAGAGQPQHF. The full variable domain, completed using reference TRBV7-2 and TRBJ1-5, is GAGVSQSPSNKVTEKGKDVELRCDPISGHTALYWYRQSLGQGLEFLIYFQGNSAPDKSGLPSDRFSAERTGGSVSTLTIQRTQQEDSAVYLCASSVGAGAGQPQHFGDGTRLSIL.

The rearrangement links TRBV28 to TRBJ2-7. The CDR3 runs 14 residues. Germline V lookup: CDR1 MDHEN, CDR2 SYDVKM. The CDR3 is CASSLRQPDDEQYF.

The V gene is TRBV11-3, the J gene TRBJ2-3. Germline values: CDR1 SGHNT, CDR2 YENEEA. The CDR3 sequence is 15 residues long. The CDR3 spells CASSSMSEKPDTQYF.